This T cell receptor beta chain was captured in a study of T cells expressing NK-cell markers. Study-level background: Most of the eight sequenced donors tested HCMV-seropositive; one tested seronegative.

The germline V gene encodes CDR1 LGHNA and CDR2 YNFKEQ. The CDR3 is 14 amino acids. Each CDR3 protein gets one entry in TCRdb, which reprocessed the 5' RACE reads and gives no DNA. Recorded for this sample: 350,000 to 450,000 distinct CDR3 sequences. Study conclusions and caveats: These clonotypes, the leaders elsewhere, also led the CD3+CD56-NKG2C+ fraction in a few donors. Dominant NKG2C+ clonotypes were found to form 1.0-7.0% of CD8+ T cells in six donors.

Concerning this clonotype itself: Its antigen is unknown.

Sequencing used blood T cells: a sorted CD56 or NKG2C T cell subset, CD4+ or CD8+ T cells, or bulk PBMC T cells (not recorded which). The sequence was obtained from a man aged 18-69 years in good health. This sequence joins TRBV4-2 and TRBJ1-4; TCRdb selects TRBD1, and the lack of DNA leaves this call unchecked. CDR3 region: CASSQGGSVEKLFF.